This TCR beta chain was identified during a study of vaccination and CD4 T cells after COVID-19. For the study at large: Blood was drawn a median around 70 days post second dose, range 14 to 241. Control cultures were supplied with a CEFX pool, an HIV-1 Nef pool, or no peptide at all.

A few counts support this clonotype. Its antigen is unknown. The treatment here: approximately 11-day PBMC culture with coronavirus spike peptide pools or control peptides (ViraFEST assay). Gathered ahead of the COVID-19 pandemic (2011-2018) were the CD4+ T cells of the unexposed donor. T cells were expanded with peptide pools, and expanded clonotypes were identified by TCR sequencing. An Oncomine TCR Beta short-read assay was used to sequence the DNA from cultured CD4+ T cells. TCRdb independently ran MiXCR on the PCR reads; one entry per CDR3 protein. The sample carries thousands of distinct CDR3 sequences, 40% to 60% recorded once. The study's findings and limits: Analysis of convalescent patients found that 304 of 307 vaccine-specific clones were spike mono-reactive.

V lost 5 bases and J lost 11, with 19 bases in between. From germline, CDR1 is SGHTA and CDR2 FQGNSA. CDR3 length: 15 amino acids. The chain links TRBV7-2 to TRBJ1-6; tentative D call: TRBD1 (5 bases). The source is a human donor in good health. The sequenced sample was CD4+ T cells from blood, cultured in vitro. The CDR3 nucleotides read TGTGCCAGCAGCCTACCCTGGGGCCAAGGCGCACCCCTCCACTTT. Its protein product is CASSLPWGQGAPLHF.